This T cell receptor (beta chain) was recovered during a study of blood T cells in healthy people across ages. Germline CDR1 LGHNA, CDR2 YSLEER. The CDR3 extends over 16 amino acids. Trimming took 0 bases from V and 11 from J, leaving 22 bases between them. Sample-barcoded 5' priming and a J-beta primer mix drove a second PCR of roughly 7 to 11 cycles. TCRdb independently ran MiXCR on the 5' RACE reads; one entry per CDR3 protein. The profile covers about 1.4 million distinct CDR3 sequences, with 45% to 70% appearing a single time and more than 6% taken by the ten largest. Material for sequencing was blood. The sequence derives from a man aged 18 to 35 in good health. The gene calls are TRBV4-3 and TRBJ2-5, with D possibly being TRBD2 (6 bases). CDR3: CASSQDGGGAYNEQYF. The CDR3 DNA reads as TGCGCCAGCAGCCAAGATGGGGGAGGCGCCTACAATGAGCAGTACTTC.